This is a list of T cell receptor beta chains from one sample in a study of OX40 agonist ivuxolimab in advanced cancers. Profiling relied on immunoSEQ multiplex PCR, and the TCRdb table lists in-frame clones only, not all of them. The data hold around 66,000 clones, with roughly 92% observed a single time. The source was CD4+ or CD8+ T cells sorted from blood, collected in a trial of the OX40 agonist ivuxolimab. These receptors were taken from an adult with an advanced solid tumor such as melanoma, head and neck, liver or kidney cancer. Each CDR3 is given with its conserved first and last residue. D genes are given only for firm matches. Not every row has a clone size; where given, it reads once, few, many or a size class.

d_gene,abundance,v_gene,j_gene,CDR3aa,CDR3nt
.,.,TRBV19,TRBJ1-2,CASSIADIPYGYTF,TGTGCCAGTAGTATAGCGGACATACCCTATGGCTACACCTTC
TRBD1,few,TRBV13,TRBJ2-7,CASSRQGDEQYF,TGTGCCAGCAGTAGACAGGGTGACGAGCAGTACTTC
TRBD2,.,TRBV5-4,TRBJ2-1,CASSLEVAGKPYNEQFF,TGTGCCAGCAGCTTGGAAGTAGCGGGGAAACCCTACAATGAGCAGTTCTTC
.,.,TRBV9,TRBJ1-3,CASSVFPTGSGNTIYF,TGTGCCAGCAGCGTATTCCCTACTGGCTCTGGAAACACCATATATTTT
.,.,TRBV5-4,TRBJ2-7,CASSRGLLRGYEQYF,TGTGCCAGCAGCCGGGGACTACTAAGGGGGTACGAGCAGTACTTC
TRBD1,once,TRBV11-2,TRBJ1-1,CASSPQTGGTEAFF,TGTGCCAGCAGCCCCCAGACAGGGGGCACTGAAGCTTTCTTT
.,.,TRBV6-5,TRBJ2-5,CASREQAQGTQYF,TGTGCCAGCAGAGAACAGGCCCAAGGGACCCAGTACTTC
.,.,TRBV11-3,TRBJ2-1,CASSLEGPLSYNEQFF,TGTGCCAGCAGCTTAGAGGGGCCTTTATCCTACAATGAGCAGTTCTTC
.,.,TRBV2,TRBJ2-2,CASITTGHANTGELFF,TGTGCCAGCATTACAACAGGGCACGCGAACACCGGGGAGCTGTTTTTT
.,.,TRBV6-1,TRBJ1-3,CASRQTGISGNTIYF,TGTGCCAGCAGGCAAACAGGGATCTCTGGAAACACCATATATTTT
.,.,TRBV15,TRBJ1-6,CATSRAGPPNSPLHF,TGTGCCACCAGCAGGGCCGGGCCACCAAATTCACCCCTCCACTTT
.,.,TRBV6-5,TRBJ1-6,CASSYWGSSYNSPLHF,TGTGCCAGCAGTTACTGGGGGAGCTCCTATAATTCACCCCTCCACTTT
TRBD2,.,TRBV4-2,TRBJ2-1,CASSQDGRAGGSYNEQFF,TGTGCCAGCAGCCAAGACGGGCGGGCGGGGGGCTCCTACAATGAGCAGTTCTTC